A single sample gave rise to the 27 T cell receptor beta chains below, sequenced in a study of control samples from healthy donors and cancer patients. The table came from immunoSEQ multiplex PCR; TCRdb's copy has only in-frame clones and leaves some out. Here the sample spans approximately 100,000 clones, roughly 92% being singletons. Material: blood. The receptors were gathered from a human donor in good health. The donor label of this sample is uncertain.

CDR3 sequence (DNA): TGTGCCAGCAGTGAAGGTCGGGGGGAAGGACAGCCCCAGCATTTT. It codes for CASSEGRGEGQPQHF. J is TRBJ1-5 and V is TRBV6-1; maybe TRBD1 (5 bases). The V and J ends lost 1 base and 7 bases respectively, with 14 bases between them. Germline CDR1 reads MNHNS; CDR2 reads SASEGT. The CDR3 is 15 amino acids.

The V and J genes are TRBV3-1 (or the pseudogene TRBV3-2) and TRBJ2-3; 7 bases agree with TRBD2. Germline CDR1 reads LGHDT; CDR2 reads YNNKEL (reference sequence). V dropped 3 bases and J dropped 2; count of bases not matched to a gene: 2. The CDR3 is made up of 14 amino acids. This CDR3 is CASSQAGDTDTQYF. The CDR3 DNA follows: TGTGCCAGCAGCCAGGCGGGGGACACAGATACGCAGTATTTT.

Details on this clone: The sample holds other DNA sequences that translate to the same CDR3. The gene calls are TRBV24-1 and TRBJ1-5; a possible D gene is TRBD1 (6 bases). V lost 9 bases and J 6 bases, leaving 14 bases between the germline ends. Germline V CDR1 and CDR2: KGHDR, SFDVKD. This CDR3 spans 13 amino acids. CDR3 bases: TGTGCCACCTCCGGCAGGGGAGGTCAGCCCCAGCATTTT. This sequence encodes CATSGRGGQPQHF.

This sequence joins TRBV28 and TRBJ2-1; 7 bases are a match to TRBD2. Per germline, CDR1 MDHEN and CDR2 SYDVKM. This CDR3 spans 15 amino acids. V dropped 9 bases and J dropped 8; count of bases not matched to a gene: 16. CDR3 nucleotide sequence: TGTGCCAGTCATTCTCGGGGGAGGGGTAGCGATGAGCAGTTCTTC. Its translation: CASHSRGRGSDEQFF.

The chain combines TRBV4-2 with TRBJ2-1, with 8 bases lining up with TRBD2. Germline V lookup: CDR1 LGHNA, CDR2 YNFKEQ. V lost 1 base, J lost 8 bases, and 4 bases stayed unmatched. The CDR3 has 14 amino acids. As DNA, the CDR3 is TGTGCCAGCAGCCAAGTCGGGACTAGTGATGAGCAGTTCTTC. Its protein is CASSQVGTSDEQFF.

The chain recombines TRBV19 with TRBJ1-5; no clear D gene. CDR1 LNHDA and CDR2 SQIVND come from the germline V gene (reference sequence). This CDR3 is built from 16 residues. Trimming cost V 5 bases and J 2 bases, with 16 bases left between them. The CDR3 coding sequence is TGTGCCAGTAGTCGGACCCCCGGCGGGGGCAATCAGCCCCAGCATTTT. Translated: CASSRTPGGGNQPQHF.

This clone is a singleton in its sample. The chain uses TRBV6-5 and TRBJ2-7, with D unclear. Germline V gene data show CDR1 as MNHEY and CDR2 as SVGAGI. The CDR3 covers 13 residues. Trimming pared 2 bases from V and 5 bases from J, leaving 10 bases between. The CDR3 nucleotides read TGTGCCAGCAGTTACCCTGGGCAGGACGAGCAGTACTTC. Translated, it gives CASSYPGQDEQYF.

The V call is TRBV2, the J call TRBJ1-1; D uncertain. V lost 5 bases and J lost 6, with 10 bases in between. There are 12 residues in the CDR3. CDR1 and CDR2 (germline): SNHLY, FYNNEI. DNA for the CDR3: TGTGCCAGCAGTCGAGGGCGGGCTGAAGCTTTCTTT. Its protein is CASSRGRAEAFF.

This chain links TRBV7-2 with TRBJ1-2; D unresolved. The CDR3 sequence is 12 residues long. V dropped 1 base and J dropped 6 bases, with 6 bases sitting between them. Germline CDR1 reads SGHTA; CDR2 reads FQGNSA. The CDR3, as DNA: TGTGCCAGCAGCTTAGACGGGGATGGCTACACCTTC. It specifies CASSLDGDGYTF.

This chain links TRBV12-3 or TRBV12-4 with TRBJ2-1; no clear D. This CDR3 has 13 amino acids. V was cut by 3 bases and J by 7 bases, with 10 bases left in between. Here the CDR3 DNA reads TGTGCCAGCAGTTTTTTATCGGTAAATGAGCAGTTCTTC. This codes for CASSFLSVNEQFF.

The CDR3 nucleotides read TGTGCCAGCACCGGGGACGGCTCTAATTCACCCCTCCACTTT. This translates into CASTGDGSNSPLHF. The J gene is TRBJ1-6, the V gene TRBV27, with D possibly TRBD1 on 5 matching bases. Looked up from germline, CDR1 is MNHEY and CDR2 is SMNVEV (reference sequence). Trimming pared 7 bases from V and 6 bases from J, leaving 13 bases between. This CDR3 spans 14 amino acids.

The chain combines TRBV19 with TRBJ1-5, with a weak D call TRBD1 (5 bases). Germline V gene lookup returns CDR1 LNHDA and CDR2 SQIVND (reference sequence). The CDR3 has 14 residues. The V end was cut by 4 bases, the J end by 9 bases, with 16 bases between. CDR3 in amino acids: CASSTDTGNGPQHF. In DNA, the CDR3 is TGTGCCAGTAGTACGGACACGGGAAACGGGCCCCAGCATTTT.

V is TRBV5-6 and J is TRBJ2-3, with 13 nucleotides matching TRBD2. Per germline, CDR1 SGHDT and CDR2 YYEEEE. The junction had 6 bases not matched to a gene; V was cut back by 3 bases and J by 2 bases. CDR3 size: 17 residues. The CDR3 reads CASSSTSGGQLTDTQYF. In DNA, the CDR3 is TGTGCCAGCAGCTCGACTAGCGGGGGGCAACTCACAGATACGCAGTATTTT.

J is TRBJ1-5 and V is TRBV28; no clear D gene. The CDR3 extends over 14 amino acids. The germline V gene encodes CDR1 MDHEN and CDR2 SYDVKM. Trimming shortened V by 3 bases and J by 3 bases, and 9 bases separated the two germline ends. The CDR3 DNA reads as TGTGCCAGCAGTTTCTTCCGTATCAATCAGCCCCAGCATTTT. Protein: CASSFFRINQPQHF.

This chain joins TRBV18 and TRBJ2-5, with 11 bases lining up with TRBD1. The CDR3 runs to 15 residues. Germline V gene lookup returns CDR1 KGHSH and CDR2 LQKENI. Germline trimming cut 4 bases from V and 1 base from J; bases unmatched to any gene: 2. The CDR3 is CASSRGQGAQETQYF. CDR3 nucleotides: TGTGCCAGCTCACGTGGACAGGGGGCCCAAGAGACCCAGTACTTC.

The V call is TRBV5-4, the J call TRBJ2-2; D not certain. Germline V lookup: CDR1 SGHNT, CDR2 YYREEE (reference sequence). Trimming took off 0 bases at V and 5 bases at J, with 5 bases between the two ends. The CDR3 consists of 13 residues. The CDR3 is CASSLEHTGELFF. The CDR3 nucleotides are TGTGCCAGCAGCTTGGAGCATACCGGGGAGCTGTTTTTT.

This chain connects TRBV9 to TRBJ2-5; the match to TRBD2 covers 9 bases. The trim removed 0 bases at V and 1 base at J, leaving 1 base unmatched. CDR1 SGDLS and CDR2 YYNGEE come from the germline V gene. The CDR3 sequence is 15 residues long. CDR3 DNA sequence: TGTGCCAGCAGCGTAGGCGGGGGGGCCCAAGAGACCCAGTACTTC. Protein: CASSVGGGAQETQYF.

The chain uses TRBV12-3 or TRBV12-4 and TRBJ2-3, with D unresolved. CDR3 length: 12 residues. V gave up 7 bases and J gave up 4 bases, with 9 bases separating them. The CDR3 protein is CASTLYPDTQYF. The CDR3 DNA reads as TGTGCCAGCACACTCTACCCAGATACGCAGTATTTT.

The CDR3 DNA reads TGTGCCAGCAGCCCCAGGACAGGGGCTGGGGCCAACGTCCTGACTTTC. Its translation is CASSPRTGAGANVLTF. The chain carries TRBV7-2 and TRBJ2-6; TRBD1 agrees at 9 bases. This CDR3 has 16 residues. Trimming took 5 bases from V and 2 from J; bases not matched to a gene: 4. The germline CDR1 and CDR2 sequences are SGHTA and FQGNSA.

This clone was seen a single time. The chain combines TRBV7-9 with TRBJ2-3; 8 bases map to TRBD1. Germline V gene sequence: CDR1 SEHNR, CDR2 FQNEAQ (reference sequence). Trimming removed 5 bases from V and 6 bases from J; junction bases left unmatched: 13. CDR3 length equals 16 residues. CDR3 nucleotides: TGTGCCAGCAGCGCCCCCGGGACAGGTAGACGGGATACGCAGTATTTT. It yields the protein CASSAPGTGRRDTQYF.

The chain is built from TRBV5-1 and TRBJ2-1; D uncertain. This CDR3 has 11 residues. The V end lost 7 bases, the J end lost 2 bases, and 4 bases lay between the germline ends. Per germline, CDR1 SGHRS and CDR2 YFSETQ. The CDR3 DNA follows: TGCGCCAGCGGGGCCTACAATGAGCAGTTCTTC. It translates to CASGAYNEQFF.

The chain carries TRBV2 and TRBJ1-1, with 9 nucleotides matching TRBD1. The germline CDR1 and CDR2 sequences are SNHLY and FYNNEI. V was pared by 11 bases and J by 4 bases, with 8 bases of the junction left unmatched. This CDR3 is built from 13 residues. The CDR3 nucleotides are TGTGCCGGACAGGGGACTAGGGGCACTGAAGCTTTCTTT. This translates into CAGQGTRGTEAFF.

This clone was seen only once. The chain couples TRBV27 to TRBJ2-1, with D perhaps TRBD1 (6 bases). Deletions cut 6 bases from V and 6 bases from J, with 12 bases between. Germline values: CDR1 MNHEY, CDR2 SMNVEV (reference sequence). The CDR3 length is 13 residues. DNA of the CDR3: TGTGCCAGCAGAAAAACAGGGTTCAATGAGCAGTTCTTC. Translation gives CASRKTGFNEQFF.

The chain recombines TRBV5-1 with TRBJ1-4, with no clear D. This CDR3 has 14 residues. CDR1 is SGHRS and CDR2 is YFSETQ in the germline V gene. V lost 4 bases and J 0 bases, leaving 7 bases between the germline ends. In DNA, the CDR3 is TGCGCCAGCAGCCTAGATCCAACTAATGAAAAACTGTTTTTT. Encoded protein: CASSLDPTNEKLFF.

The chain recombines TRBV10-1 with TRBJ2-1; weak D call: TRBD1 (5 bases). The germline V gene has CDR1 WNHNN and CDR2 SYGVQD (reference sequence). V lost 0 bases and J 2 bases, leaving 11 bases between the germline ends. This CDR3 has 16 residues. The CDR3 nucleotides read TGCGCCAGCAGTGAGTCCCGGACACCTCCCTACAATGAGCAGTTCTTC. It specifies CASSESRTPPYNEQFF.

The chain links TRBV11-2 to TRBJ2-2; D possibly corresponds to TRBD2 (7 bases). CDR3 length: 16 amino acids. Germline CDR1 reads SGHAT; CDR2 reads FQNNGV. The V end lost 5 bases, the J end lost 3 bases, and 16 bases lay between the germline ends. CDR3 loop: CASSHLAGADTGELFF. CDR3 nucleotides: TGTGCCAGCAGCCATTTGGCGGGGGCGGACACCGGGGAGCTGTTTTTT.

The genes are TRBV5-1 and TRBJ1-1, with D maybe TRBD1 (6 bases). Germline loops: CDR1 SGHRS, CDR2 YFSETQ. The CDR3 has 15 residues. Trimming left V 4 bases short and J 4 bases short, with 17 bases between. CDR3 coding DNA: TGCGCCAGCAGCGTATCACAGGGTGGGGGCACTGAAGCTTTCTTT. Amino acids: CASSVSQGGGTEAFF.